This TCR beta chain was identified during a study of blood T cell repertoires in COVID-19. Study background: Donors in the United States, Italy and Spain gave samples during acute or convalescent COVID-19. PBMCs, B-cell-depleted T cells, or T cells provided the cDNA or gDNA that made up the material.

The V gene's germline CDR1 is SGDLS and CDR2 YYNGEE. Trimming removed 0 bases from V and 5 bases from J, with 8 bases in between. The CDR3 has 13 amino acids. In the source study's methods: Amplification of reference gene primers provided the estimated nucleated cell counts. Some clones are missing from TCRdb's copy, which holds only in-frame ones; the method was immunoSEQ multiplex PCR. V and J calls and clone size are copied from that table; D and trimming were computed from the DNA. This sample has about 240,000 clones, with approximately 86% found just once. Material: peripheral blood. This chain uses TRBV9 with TRBJ1-1; D call uncertain. This receptor was obtained from a woman in her 70s with active or convalescent COVID-19. CDR3 nucleotides: TGTGCCAGCAGCGTAGCCCCAGGTACTGAAGCTTTCTTT. Protein: CASSVAPGTEAFF.